This TCR beta chain was sequenced during a study of Ad26.COV2.S vaccination and SARS-CoV-2 variants. Study information: Into the muscle, Ad26.COV2.S was dosed once or twice, 56 days apart.

The CDR3 length is 14 residues. V trimming: 6 bases; J trimming: 7 bases; junction bases outside the gene matches: 8. CDR1 and CDR2 from the germline V gene are KGHDR and SFDVKD. The data were produced by immunoSEQ multiplex PCR, yet TCRdb's version contains in-frame clones alone and is incomplete. The top ten hold 1.5% to 2% of the sample, which has 350,000 to 450,000 clones, 75% to 90% seen once. Indicated treatment: some 20 received Ad26.COV2.S at low or high dose, single or two shots; 5 received placebo; per-sample allocation not given. The samples were gathered on day 63 after the first injection of vaccine or placebo.

The chain couples TRBV24-1 to TRBJ2-7; TRBD2 agrees at 10 bases. This TCR was recovered from a person aged 18-65 years who received the Ad26.COV2.S COVID-19 vaccine or a placebo. This specimen was peripheral blood, taken in a trial of Ad26.COV2.S vaccine versus placebo. The CDR3 protein is CATSRAGGPGEQYF. Written as DNA, the CDR3 is TGTGCCACCAGTAGAGCGGGAGGGCCTGGGGAGCAGTACTTC.